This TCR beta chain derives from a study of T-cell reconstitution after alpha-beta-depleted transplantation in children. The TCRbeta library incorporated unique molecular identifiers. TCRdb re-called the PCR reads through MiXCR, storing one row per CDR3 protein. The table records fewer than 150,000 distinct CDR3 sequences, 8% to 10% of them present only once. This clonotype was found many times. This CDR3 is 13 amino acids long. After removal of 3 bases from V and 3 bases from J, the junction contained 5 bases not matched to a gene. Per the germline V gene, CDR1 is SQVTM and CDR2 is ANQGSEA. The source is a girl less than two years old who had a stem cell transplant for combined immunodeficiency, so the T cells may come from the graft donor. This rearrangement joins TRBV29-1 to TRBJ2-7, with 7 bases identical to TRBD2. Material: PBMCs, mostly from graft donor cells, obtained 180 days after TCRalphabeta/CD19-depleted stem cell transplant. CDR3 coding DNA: TGCAGCGTTGACGGCGGGAGTGTCTACGAGCAGTACTTC. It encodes CSVDGGSVYEQYF.